The text below deals with one T cell receptor (beta chain). Between the trimmed V and J ends, which lost 0 bases and 1 base, there was a span of 7 bases. CDR3 length equals 15 residues. CDR1 is MNHEY and CDR2 is SVGAGI in the germline V gene. This sample is drawn from a study of control samples from healthy donors and cancer patients. Sequencing used immunoSEQ multiplex PCR; TCRdb keeps in-frame clones, though not all of them. This table has some 130,000 clones, 85% to 95% appearing once. This clonotype was sampled from a man aged 50 to 60 with head and neck cancer. The J gene is TRBJ1-5, the V gene TRBV6-5; D call uncertain. Material for sequencing was PBMCs. CDR3 region: CASSYSWASNQPQHF. The CDR3 region has the DNA TGTGCCAGCAGTTACTCGTGGGCCAGCAATCAGCCCCAGCATTTT.